Listed here are 23 T cell receptor beta chains from one sample, sequenced in a study of blood T cell repertoires in COVID-19. Data came from immunoSEQ multiplex PCR; TCRdb stores just in-frame clones and leaves some out. The sample has around 120,000 clones, about 90% seen once. Sequencing was done on a sample of peripheral blood. These receptors were collected from a woman aged 60-75 years with COVID-19, enrolled during active disease.

A single count supports this clone. The junction departs from the called germline gene at one end, perhaps through a read error. This chain connects TRBV7-7 to TRBJ2-5, with 11 nucleotides matching TRBD2. Germline V gives CDR1 SSHAT, CDR2 FNYEAQ (reference sequence). CDR3 length: 17 amino acids. CDR3 in amino acids: CASSSQLAGAGGETQYF. The CDR3 coding sequence is TGTGCTAGCAGCTCCCAACTAGCGGGGGCCGGGGGGGAGACCCAGTACTTC.

The V call is TRBV29-1, the J call TRBJ2-1; D unresolved. Germline values: CDR1 SQVTM, CDR2 ANQGSEA. V was cut by 3 bases and J by 7 bases, with 7 bases left in between. The CDR3 totals 11 residues. Here the CDR3 reads CSVDFRNEQFF. In nucleotides, the CDR3 is TGCAGCGTTGACTTTCGGAATGAGCAGTTCTTC.

This clone was counted once. The gene calls are TRBV29-1 and TRBJ2-2, with 10 bases fitting TRBD2. Germline CDR1 is SQVTM and CDR2 is ANQGSEA. This CDR3 comprises 13 residues. Trimming at V came to 5 bases and at J to 4 bases, leaving 1 base not matched to a gene. Here the CDR3 reads CSVSGGATGELFF. CDR3 nucleotides: TGCAGCGTTAGCGGGGGGGCCACCGGGGAGCTGTTTTTT.

The V call is TRBV7-2, the J call TRBJ1-1; D remains unclear. This CDR3 region has 14 residues. V was shortened by 0 bases and J by 7 bases, with 12 bases between the two germline ends. Germline V gene lookup returns CDR1 SGHTA and CDR2 FQGNSA. CDR3 sequence: CASSLAAARSEAFF. The CDR3 region has the DNA TGTGCCAGCAGCTTAGCCGCCGCTCGGAGTGAAGCTTTCTTT.

V usage is TRBV15 and J usage is TRBJ1-1, with TRBD1 matching 8 bases. The V and J ends lost 0 bases and 5 bases, in that order; junction bases with no gene match: 8. The CDR3 runs to 16 residues. Germline V gene lookup returns CDR1 LNHNV and CDR2 YYDKDF (reference sequence). The CDR3, as DNA: TGTGCCACCAGCAGAGATCTCGGGACAGGCGGAACTGAAGCTTTCTTT. Translating gives CATSRDLGTGGTEAFF.

This chain connects TRBV3-1 (or the pseudogene TRBV3-2) to TRBJ1-6; 9 bases agree with TRBD1. The CDR3 runs to 17 residues. The ends lost 3 bases at V and 10 bases at J; junction bases unmatched: 13. From germline, CDR1 is LGHDT and CDR2 YNNKEL (reference sequence). The DNA for the CDR3 is TGTGCCAGCAGCCAGCAAAGAGCCGGGACAGGGTTCTCACCCCTCCACTTT. Its translation is CASSQQRAGTGFSPLHF.

The V and J genes are TRBV7-9 and TRBJ1-1, with D possibly matching TRBD1 (5 bases). Trimming shortened V by 5 bases and J by 1 base, and 14 bases separated the two germline ends. The length of the CDR3 is 15 residues. Germline-derived CDR1 and CDR2 are SEHNR and FQNEAQ (reference sequence). In nucleotides, the CDR3 is TGTGCCAGCAGCGGGTCGGGACTTTCGAACACTGAAGCTTTCTTT. This encodes CASSGSGLSNTEAFF.

This chain joins TRBV19 and TRBJ2-7; TRBD1 aligns across 9 bases. This CDR3 contains 14 residues. The V segment lost 3 bases and the J segment 6 bases; nucleotides outside the gene matches: 6. Per the germline V gene, CDR1 is LNHDA and CDR2 is SQIVND (reference sequence). DNA for the CDR3: TGTGCCAGTAGTATGGGGACAGGGCGAGGCGAGCAGTACTTC. This codes for CASSMGTGRGEQYF.

This chain connects TRBV21-1 to TRBJ2-7; the table's D call of TRBD1 was not tested on the DNA. TRBV21-1 counts as a pseudogene. The CDR3 consists of 15 residues. The CDR3 protein is CASSGEDRVSYEQYF. CDR3 DNA sequence: TGTGCCAGCAGCGGAGAGGACAGGGTTTCCTACGAGCAGTACTTC.

This sequence joins TRBV19 and TRBJ2-7; 9 bases agree with TRBD2. Germline loops: CDR1 LNHDA, CDR2 SQIVND (reference sequence). The length of the CDR3 is 13 residues. J gave up 10 bases and V 7 bases, and 11 bases lay outside the gene matches. The CDR3, as DNA: TGTGCCAGTAAGAGTCAGCGGGGGGATATTCAGTACTTC. The encoded protein is CASKSQRGDIQYF.

This chain joins TRBV4-3 and TRBJ2-1; TRBD1 aligns across 11 bases. V lost 3 bases to trimming and J lost 4 bases; unmatched junction nucleotides: 2. This CDR3 has 15 residues. CDR1 LGHNA and CDR2 YSLEER come from the germline V gene. CDR3 sequence reads: CASSQDRGPYNEQFF. The CDR3 DNA is TGCGCCAGCAGCCAGGACAGGGGGCCTTACAATGAGCAGTTCTTC.

This chain uses TRBV19 with TRBJ1-5, with D perhaps matching TRBD1 (6 bases). This CDR3 spans 15 amino acids. Between the trimmed V and J ends, which lost 9 bases and 2 bases, there was a span of 17 bases. Germline assignment: CDR1 LNHDA and CDR2 SQIVND (reference sequence). The CDR3 region is CASDYGGAGNQPQHF. The CDR3 nucleotides read TGTGCCAGCGACTACGGGGGGGCGGGCAATCAGCCCCAGCATTTT.

The rearrangement uses TRBV12-3 or TRBV12-4 and TRBJ1-2; no definite D call. Deletions cut 5 bases from V and 0 bases from J, with 7 bases between. This CDR3 spans 13 amino acids. The CDR3 sequence is CASSAAANYGYTF. For the CDR3, the DNA is TGTGCCAGCAGTGCCGCAGCTAACTATGGCTACACCTTC.

The rearrangement links TRBV7-6 to TRBJ1-5; D might be TRBD1 (5 bases). This CDR3 contains 16 residues. The germline V gene has CDR1 SGHVS and CDR2 FNYEAQ. Trimming cost V 1 base and J 6 bases, with 16 bases left between them. CDR3 sequence: CASSLGGGRVGQPQHF. In DNA form, the CDR3 reads TGTGCCAGCAGCTTAGGGGGCGGCAGGGTAGGTCAGCCCCAGCATTTT.

This clone has just one count. The V call is TRBV30, the J call TRBJ1-5; weak D call: TRBD1 (5 bases). The CDR3 extends over 13 amino acids. In germline, CDR1 is GTSNPN, CDR2 SVGIG (reference sequence). Trimming removed 0 bases from V and 7 bases from J, with 10 bases in between. The CDR3 DNA sequence: TGTGCCTGGAGTGTGAAGGGGAGGCAGCCCCAGCATTTT. Amino acid sequence: CAWSVKGRQPQHF.

This chain joins TRBV10-3 and TRBJ2-7, with D possibly being TRBD1 (5 bases). Trimming pared 5 bases from V and 0 bases from J, leaving 17 bases between. Germline assignment: CDR1 ENHRY and CDR2 SYGVKD. The CDR3 has 16 amino acids. CDR3 sequence: CAISSKNLQDSYEQYF. The CDR3 coding sequence is TGTGCCATCAGTTCTAAGAACCTACAGGACTCCTACGAGCAGTACTTC.

The chain carries TRBV5-6 and TRBJ2-7, with 7 bases that match TRBD1. The CDR3 is made up of 16 amino acids. Per the germline V gene, CDR1 is SGHDT and CDR2 is YYEEEE. Trimming cost V 3 bases and J 3 bases; bases outside gene matches: 12. The CDR3 DNA is TGTGCCAGCAGCTCGACAGGGATGTTGATGGACTACGAGCAGTACTTC. This translates into CASSSTGMLMDYEQYF.

The chain has TRBV9 and TRBJ2-7, with D unresolved. The CDR3 contains 13 residues. V shed 0 bases and J shed 4 bases, with 8 bases lying between them. Germline assignment: CDR1 SGDLS and CDR2 YYNGEE. DNA for the CDR3: TGTGCCAGCAGCGTAGCCCCTCAGTACGAGCAGTACTTC. Protein product: CASSVAPQYEQYF. The full variable domain, in which reference TRBV9 and TRBJ2-7 provide the parts outside the CDR3, is DSGVTQTPKHLITATGQRVTLRCSPRSGDLSVYWYQQSLDQGLQFLIQYYNGEERAKGNILERFSAQQFPDLHSELNLSSLELGDSALYFCASSVAPQYEQYFGPGTRLTVT.

The V gene is TRBV4-1, the J gene TRBJ2-1, with D possibly being TRBD1 (6 bases). Germline assignment: CDR1 MGHRA and CDR2 YSYEKL. The CDR3 consists of 16 residues. The V end was cut by 0 bases, the J end by 7 bases, with 16 bases between. The CDR3 DNA reads TGCGCCAGCAGCCAAGATCCGGTGAACAGGGCTAATGAGCAGTTCTTC. The encoded protein is CASSQDPVNRANEQFF.

The rearrangement links TRBV10-2 to TRBJ2-3; TRBD2 agrees at 7 bases. V lost 7 bases, J lost 8 bases, and 15 bases stayed unmatched. The CDR3 loop spans 15 amino acids. The V gene's germline CDR1 is WSHSY and CDR2 SAAADI. CDR3 sequence reads: CASMLRGFEGGTQYF. Here the CDR3 DNA reads TGCGCCAGCATGTTGCGGGGGTTCGAGGGAGGTACGCAGTATTTT.

This chain uses TRBV19 with TRBJ1-6, with a possible D match to TRBD1 (6 bases). The CDR3 runs to 15 residues. Germline V CDR1 and CDR2: LNHDA, SQIVND (reference sequence). Trimming shortened V by 4 bases and J by 7 bases, and 14 bases separated the two germline ends. CDR3 loop: CASSTVGAPNSPLHF. The CDR3 nucleotides are TGTGCCAGTAGTACCGTGGGGGCCCCAAATTCACCCCTCCACTTT.

This clone was seen once. The chain carries TRBV5-1 and TRBJ1-2, with TRBD1 matching 9 bases. Trimming removed 4 bases from V and 8 bases from J; junction bases left unmatched: 6. Germline CDR1 reads SGHRS; CDR2 reads YFSETQ. This CDR3 has 13 amino acids. This CDR3 reads CASSADRGGGYTF. Here the CDR3 DNA reads TGCGCCAGCAGCGCGGACAGGGGCGGCGGCTACACCTTC.

This chain links TRBV7-2 with TRBJ2-1, with 12 positions matching TRBD2. The CDR3 is made up of 15 amino acids. The ends lost 5 bases at V and 4 bases at J; junction bases unmatched: 3. The germline V gene has CDR1 SGHTA and CDR2 FQGNSA. CDR3 protein: CASSDTSGGYNEQFF. As DNA, the CDR3 is TGTGCCAGCAGCGATACTAGCGGGGGGTACAATGAGCAGTTCTTC.